This T cell receptor beta chain was found in a study of blood T cell repertoires in COVID-19. The wider study: COVID-19 samples, acute and convalescent, were from the United States, Italy and Spain. PBMCs, B-cell-depleted T cells, or T cells provided the cDNA or gDNA that made up the material.

This table comes from immunoSEQ multiplex PCR, and its TCRdb copy is limited to in-frame clones, with some not included. The table records approximately 290,000 clones, roughly 84% of them present only once. Trimming took 4 bases from V and 1 from J, leaving 7 bases between them. The CDR3 is 13 amino acids. Germline CDR1 LNHNV, CDR2 YYDKDF (reference sequence). Sequenced input: peripheral blood. The chain couples TRBV15 to TRBJ1-1; no firm D call. This receptor was identified in a human donor with COVID-19, enrolled during active disease. The donor label of this sample is uncertain. CDR3 residues: CATSNGENTEAFF. The CDR3 DNA reads TGTGCCACCAGCAACGGGGAGAACACTGAAGCTTTCTTT.